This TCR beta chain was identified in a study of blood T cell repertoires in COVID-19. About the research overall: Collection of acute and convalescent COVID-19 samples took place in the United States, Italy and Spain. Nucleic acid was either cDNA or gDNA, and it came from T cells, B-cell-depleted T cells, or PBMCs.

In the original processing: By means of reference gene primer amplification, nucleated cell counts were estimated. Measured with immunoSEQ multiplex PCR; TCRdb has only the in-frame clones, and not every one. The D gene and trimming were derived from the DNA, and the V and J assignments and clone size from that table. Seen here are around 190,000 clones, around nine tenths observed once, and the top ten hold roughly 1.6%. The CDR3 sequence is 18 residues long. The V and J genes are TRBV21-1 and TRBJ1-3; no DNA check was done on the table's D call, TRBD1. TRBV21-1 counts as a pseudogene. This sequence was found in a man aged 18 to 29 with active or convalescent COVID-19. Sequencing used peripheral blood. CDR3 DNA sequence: TGTGCCAGCAGCAAAGAACAGGGGTTAGTGAGGTTCGCCGGCACCATATATTTT. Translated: CASSKEQGLVRFAGTIYF.